This paragraph covers one T cell receptor beta chain sequence. Antigen: not known. One end of the junction does not line up with germline, which may come from a read error. This entry is derived from a study of naive and memory T cell subsets. Study outcomes and limitations: Between naive and memory subsets, TCR abundance power law exponents differed. Over 85% of naive TCR sequences appeared only once, unlike memory subsets.

Both TRBC1 and TRBC2 were covered by a beta constant-region primer of two equimolar oligonucleotides. The ligated cDNA underwent four PCR rounds using SP2 and nested alpha and beta constant-region primers. TCRdb called the UMI-ligation and nested PCR reads again in MiXCR, with one record for every CDR3 protein. Of 120,000 or so distinct CDR3 sequences listed, over 30% are singletons. The CDR3 runs to 18 residues. CDR1 is SGHTA and CDR2 is FQGNSA in the germline V gene. Sequences were obtained from central memory CD4+ T cells from blood. The V and J genes are TRBV7-2 and TRBJ2-1; D might be TRBD2 (6 bases). This clonotype was obtained from a human donor in good health. The CDR3 nucleotides are TGTGGCAGCAGCCTGAGCGGGTCTGTCGGTATTTCCTACAATGAGCAGTTCTTC. This codes for CGSSLSGSVGISYNEQFF.